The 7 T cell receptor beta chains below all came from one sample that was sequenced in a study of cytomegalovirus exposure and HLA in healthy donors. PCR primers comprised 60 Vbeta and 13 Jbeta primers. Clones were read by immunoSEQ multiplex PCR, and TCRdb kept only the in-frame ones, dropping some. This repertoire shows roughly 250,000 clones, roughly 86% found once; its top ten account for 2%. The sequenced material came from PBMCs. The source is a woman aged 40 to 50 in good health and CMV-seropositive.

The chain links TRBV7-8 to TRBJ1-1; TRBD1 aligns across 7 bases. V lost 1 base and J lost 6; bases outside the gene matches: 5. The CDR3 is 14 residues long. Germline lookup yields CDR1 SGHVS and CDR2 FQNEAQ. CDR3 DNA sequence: TGTGCCAGCAGCTTAGAACTACAGGGGTCTGAAGCTTTCTTT. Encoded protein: CASSLELQGSEAFF.

The DNA for the CDR3 is TGTGCCAGCAGCCCGTCTAGCGGTCACTACGAGCAGTACTTC. Its protein is CASSPSSGHYEQYF. The rearrangement uses TRBV7-2 and TRBJ2-7, with TRBD2 identical over 7 bases. This CDR3 comprises 14 residues. The junction had 7 bases not matched to a gene; V was cut back by 5 bases and J by 3 bases. Germline CDR1 is SGHTA and CDR2 is FQGNSA.

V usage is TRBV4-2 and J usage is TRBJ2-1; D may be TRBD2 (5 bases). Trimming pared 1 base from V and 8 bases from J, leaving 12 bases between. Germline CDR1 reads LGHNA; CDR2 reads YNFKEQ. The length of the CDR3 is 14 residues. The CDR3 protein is CASSQAHEGYEQFF. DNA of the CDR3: TGTGCCAGCAGCCAAGCCCACGAGGGCTATGAGCAGTTCTTC.

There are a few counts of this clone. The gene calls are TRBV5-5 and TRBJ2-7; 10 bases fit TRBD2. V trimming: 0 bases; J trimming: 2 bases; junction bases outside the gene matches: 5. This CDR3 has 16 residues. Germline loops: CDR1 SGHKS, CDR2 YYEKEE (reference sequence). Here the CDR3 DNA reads TGTGCCAGCAGCTTGGTGAGGACTAGCGGAGCCTACGAGCAGTACTTC. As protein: CASSLVRTSGAYEQYF.

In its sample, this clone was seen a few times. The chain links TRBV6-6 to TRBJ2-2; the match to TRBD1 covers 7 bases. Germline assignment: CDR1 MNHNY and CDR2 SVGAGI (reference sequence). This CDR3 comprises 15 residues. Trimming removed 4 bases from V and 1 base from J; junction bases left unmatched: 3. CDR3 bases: TGTGCCAGCAGTTTGGGACAGTTGAACACCGGGGAGCTGTTTTTT. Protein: CASSLGQLNTGELFF.

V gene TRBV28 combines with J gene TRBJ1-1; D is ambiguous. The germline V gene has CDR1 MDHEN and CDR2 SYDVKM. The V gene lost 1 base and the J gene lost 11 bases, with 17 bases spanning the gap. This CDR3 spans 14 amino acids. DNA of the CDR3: TGTGCCAGCAGTTTATTCGGCGGAAACCTGATGGCTTTCTTT. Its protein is CASSLFGGNLMAFF.

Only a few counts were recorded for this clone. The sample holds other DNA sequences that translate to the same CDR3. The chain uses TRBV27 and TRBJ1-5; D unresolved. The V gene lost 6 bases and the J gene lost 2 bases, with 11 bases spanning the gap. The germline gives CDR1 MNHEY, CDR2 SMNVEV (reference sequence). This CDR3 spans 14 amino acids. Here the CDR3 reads CASSPTGGNQPQHF. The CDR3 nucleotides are TGTGCCAGCAGCCCTACCGGTGGCAATCAGCCCCAGCATTTT.